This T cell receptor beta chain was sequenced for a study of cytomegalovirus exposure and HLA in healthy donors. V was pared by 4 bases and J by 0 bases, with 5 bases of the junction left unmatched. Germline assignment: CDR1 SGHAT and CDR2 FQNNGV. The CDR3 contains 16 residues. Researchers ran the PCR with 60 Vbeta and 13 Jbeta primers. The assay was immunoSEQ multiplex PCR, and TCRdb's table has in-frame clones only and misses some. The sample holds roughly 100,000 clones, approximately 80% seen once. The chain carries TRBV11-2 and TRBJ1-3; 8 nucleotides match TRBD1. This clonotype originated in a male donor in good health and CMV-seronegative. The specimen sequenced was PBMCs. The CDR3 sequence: CASSSPQGDSGNTIYF. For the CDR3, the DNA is TGTGCCAGCAGCTCCCCACAGGGGGACTCTGGAAACACCATATATTTT.